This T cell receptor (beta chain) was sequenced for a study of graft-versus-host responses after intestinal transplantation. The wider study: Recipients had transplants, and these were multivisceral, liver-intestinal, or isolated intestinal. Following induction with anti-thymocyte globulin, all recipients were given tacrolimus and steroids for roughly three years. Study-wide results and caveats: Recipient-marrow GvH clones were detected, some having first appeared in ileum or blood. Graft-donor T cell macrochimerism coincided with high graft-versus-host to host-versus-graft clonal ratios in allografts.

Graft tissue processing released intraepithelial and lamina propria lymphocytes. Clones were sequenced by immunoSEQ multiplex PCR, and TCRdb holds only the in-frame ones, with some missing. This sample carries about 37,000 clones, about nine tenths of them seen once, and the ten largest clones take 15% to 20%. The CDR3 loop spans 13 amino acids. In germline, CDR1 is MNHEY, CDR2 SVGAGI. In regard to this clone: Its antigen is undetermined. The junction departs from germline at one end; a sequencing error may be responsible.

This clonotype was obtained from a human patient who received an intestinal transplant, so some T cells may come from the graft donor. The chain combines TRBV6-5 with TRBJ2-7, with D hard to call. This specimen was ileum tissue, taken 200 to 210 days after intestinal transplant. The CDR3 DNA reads TGTGCCAGCAGTTACTCGGTCACTTACGAGCAGTGCTTC. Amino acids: CASSYSVTYEQCF.